This T cell receptor beta chain appears in the sequencing data of a study of T-cell memory formation after mild COVID-19 (dated by TCRdb to the early 2020s). For context, the study as a whole: TCR sequence clusters from the two donors were found to be largely donor specific. Longitudinal TCRalpha and TCRbeta repertoire sequencing tracked T-cell clones expanding and contracting after mild COVID-19 in a couple of donors. The cohort comprised two young, previously healthy adult volunteers, one female and one male.

This clonotype has just a few counts. Its antigen remains unidentified. Base qualities were left out, and no much larger clone turns up one base away. A distance of 10 bases separates the germline ends of V and J, which lose 1 base and 3 bases respectively. The CDR1 and CDR2 encoded by the germline V gene are SGHRS and YFSETQ. Reading from cysteine to phenylalanine, the CDR3 counts 14 amino acids. Only the CDR3 region is kept as DNA, spanning 42 bases read in frame from base 1. Instrument on record: Illumina NovaSeq 6000. Using 5'RACE with constant-segment primers, TCRalpha and TCRbeta cDNA libraries were constructed, with sample barcodes and unique molecular identifiers added in the process. RNA was extracted from every sample with Trizol reagent. Amplification of the libraries took two PCR steps, and the second step added a second sample barcode plus Illumina TruSeq adapters. Sequencing of libraries was performed on an Illumina NovaSeq with 2 x 150 bp paired-end reads. Per the source publication's procedure: Reads were demultiplexed and collapsed into UMI-guided consensus sequences with migec v1.2.7. Using mixcr v2.1.11, UMI consensuses were aligned to TRA and TRB V and J templates and then assembled into clonotypes. Expanded or contracted clonotypes were those called significant by both edgeR and NoisET, with noise models trained on biological replicates. edgeR calls used a false discovery rate-adjusted p below 0.01 and a log2 fold-change threshold of 1. As an exploratory analysis of dynamics, max-normalized trajectories of the 1000 most abundant clonotypes were examined by PCA with hierarchical clustering. Separately sequenced CD4+ and CD8+ repertoires were used to assign the CD4 or CD8 phenotype of responding clones. Using fastp at Q25 and MiXCR, TCRdb reprocessed the public reads and kept productive beta chains. All rows with the same CDR3 protein become a single entry with the most common DNA and genes. For this entry, the V and J calls and clone size follow TCRdb and not the study's own pipeline. The sample table records hundreds of thousands of distinct CDR3 sequences; over 7% of these occur just once. Around a fifth of the sample is held by the ten biggest clonotypes.

What the study reported, not specific to this receptor: Some responding clones were detected in pre-infection memory, which suggested that pre-existing cross-reactive memory T cells had joined the SARS-CoV-2 response. Contracting CD4+ clones were found mainly in CM and EM memory subsets, while CD8+ clones were enriched in EMRA. The study covered only a couple of mild cases, and larger cohorts including severe cases with pre-infection samples were considered necessary. Clones contracting from day 15 to 85 had balanced CD4/CD8 phenotypes, while a second wave expanding from day 15 to 37 was biased towards CD4+. Whether the second-wave clones peaking on day 37 were SARS-CoV-2 specific was not confirmed.

Ficoll-Paque density gradient centrifugation was used to isolate PBMCs. The clonotype comes from a young man who had mild COVID-19 (a few samples of this study predate the infection). The sample titles of this study are shuffled in the database, so cell type and time point are left out; the donor was told from shared clones. Recombination connected TRBV5-1 to TRBJ1-2; the D segment cannot be called with confidence. The sequenced sample was PBMCs or a T cell subset sorted from them (not recorded which). The CDR3 region: CASSLRSAHYGYTF. The DNA sequence follows: TGCGCCAGCAGCTTGCGGTCGGCCCACTATGGCTACACCTTC.